Below are 14 T cell receptor beta chains sequenced from a single sample in a study of identical twins. TCRdb re-called the 5' RACE reads with MiXCR, one entry per CDR3 protein. The repertoire holds a few hundred thousand distinct CDR3 sequences, with about 13% as singletons. This same sample was also taken into another study, of yellow fever vaccine responses in identical twins.

What was sequenced was memory (CD45RO+) T cells sorted from blood. All receptors come from a young woman in good health.

This clonotype rates as medium-sized. The rearrangement uses TRBV29-1 and TRBJ2-5; 11 positions match TRBD2. Germline values: CDR1 SQVTM, CDR2 ANQGSEA. The CDR3 has 12 residues. V lost 7 bases and J lost 4; bases outside the gene matches: 2. CDR3 DNA: TGCAGCGGGACTAGCGGGCCAGAGACCCAGTACTTC. Amino acids: CSGTSGPETQYF.

The sample holds one count of this clonotype. In DNA, the CDR3 is TGTGCCATCAGCGGGACAGGGATAGGAACCGGGGAGCTGTTTTTT. As protein: CAISGTGIGTGELFF. The chain has TRBV10-3 and TRBJ2-2, with 9 bases fitting TRBD1. CDR3 length equals 15 residues. Germline trimming cut 6 bases from V and 5 bases from J; bases unmatched to any gene: 7. Germline CDR1 is ENHRY and CDR2 is SYGVKD.

The chain combines TRBV20-1 with TRBJ1-5; 7 bases fit TRBD1. This CDR3 comprises 13 residues. J lost 4 bases, V lost 4 bases, and 4 bases had no gene match. CDR1 and CDR2 from the germline V gene are DFQATT and SNEGSKA (reference sequence). CDR3 sequence (DNA): TGCAGTGCTATAATACAGGGGAATCAGCCCCAGCATTTT. It specifies CSAIIQGNQPQHF.

This rearrangement joins TRBV6-2 or TRBV6-3 to TRBJ1-5; no clear D gene. V was cut by 10 bases and J by 5 bases, with 15 bases left in between. This CDR3 has 13 amino acids. Germline lookup yields CDR1 MNHEY and CDR2 SVGEGT. The CDR3 region has the DNA TGTGCCACCCAAAAGATTCCGGATCAGCCCCAGCATTTT. Protein: CATQKIPDQPQHF.

This rearrangement joins TRBV4-1 to TRBJ2-3; 7 nucleotides align to TRBD1. CDR1 and CDR2 from the germline V gene are MGHRA and YSYEKL. The V and J ends lost 1 base and 5 bases, in that order; junction bases with no gene match: 9. This CDR3 has 16 residues. The CDR3 loop reads CASSQVEGARGDTQYF. CDR3 coding DNA: TGCGCCAGCAGCCAAGTAGAGGGGGCGCGTGGAGATACGCAGTATTTT.

CDR3: CSAREWDLSSGANVLTF. DNA for the CDR3: TGCAGTGCTAGAGAATGGGACCTAAGCTCTGGGGCCAACGTCCTGACTTTC. V gene TRBV20-1 combines with J gene TRBJ2-6; either TRBD1 or TRBD2 may fit D (5 bases each). The CDR3 covers 17 residues. CDR1 DFQATT and CDR2 SNEGSKA come from the germline V gene (reference sequence). The V end lost 0 bases, the J end lost 0 bases, and 12 bases lay between the germline ends.

As DNA, the CDR3 is TGTGCCAGCAATCTGAGCCGGGACAGGGGGCACCCCAGCGGGGGAACCAACAATGAGCAGTTCTTC. This sequence encodes CASNLSRDRGHPSGGTNNEQFF. V is TRBV6-2 or TRBV6-3 and J is TRBJ2-1; 12 nucleotides line up with TRBD1. The CDR3 contains 22 residues. Per germline, CDR1 MNHEY and CDR2 SVGEGT. V gave up 7 bases and J gave up 5 bases; unmatched junction bases: 27.

The genes are TRBV6-5 and TRBJ2-7; 7 bases match TRBD2. Per the germline V gene, CDR1 is MNHEY and CDR2 is SVGAGI. The length of the CDR3 is 15 residues. V lost 2 bases, J lost 1 base, and 5 bases stayed unmatched. CDR3 loop: CASSYLSGLSYEQYF. In DNA, the CDR3 is TGTGCCAGCAGTTACCTTAGCGGGCTATCCTACGAGCAGTACTTC.

This clonotype was observed at least ten times. This sequence joins TRBV6-1 and TRBJ1-1; 9 bases match TRBD1. This CDR3 is built from 14 residues. V trimming: 3 bases; J trimming: 4 bases; junction bases outside the gene matches: 3. Germline V gene sequence: CDR1 MNHNS, CDR2 SASEGT. CDR3 coding DNA: TGTGCCAGCAGTGAGGACAGGGGCGGCACTGAAGCTTTCTTT. It encodes CASSEDRGGTEAFF.

The V gene is TRBV15, the J gene TRBJ2-1; possibly TRBD1 for D (6 bases). Germline CDR1 reads LNHNV; CDR2 reads YYDKDF (reference sequence). CDR3 size: 15 residues. The germline V and J ends were trimmed by 0 bases and 6 bases, with 12 bases remaining between them. The CDR3 sequence is CATSRDFTGINEQFF. The CDR3 bases are TGTGCCACCAGCAGAGACTTTACAGGGATCAATGAGCAGTTCTTC.

A remark on this clonotype: A much larger clone sits a single nucleotide away, making a read error possible. The gene calls are TRBV12-3 or TRBV12-4 and TRBJ2-2; 8 bases match TRBD1. CDR3 length: 14 amino acids. The junction had 8 bases not matched to a gene; V was cut back by 7 bases and J by 7 bases. The DNA of the CDR3 is TGTGCCAGCAATCAGGACAGGGCGGTCGGGGAGCTGTTTTTT. It codes for CASNQDRAVGELFF.

This clonotype was counted ten times or more. J is TRBJ1-2 and V is TRBV6-1; D unresolved. The CDR3 totals 13 residues. Per the germline V gene, CDR1 is MNHNS and CDR2 is SASEGT. V was pared by 6 bases and J by 1 base, with 9 bases between. The CDR3 region is CASSKENNYGYTF. Written as DNA, the CDR3 is TGTGCCAGCAGCAAGGAGAATAACTATGGCTACACCTTC.

The CDR3 nucleotides read TGCAGCGTTCACAGAGGGGGGACCGGGGAGCTGTTTTTT. It is translated as CSVHRGGTGELFF. The chain couples TRBV29-1 to TRBJ2-2; D may match TRBD1 or TRBD2 (6 bases each). The CDR3 sequence is 13 residues long. Trimming left V 5 bases short and J 5 bases short, with 12 bases between. CDR1 and CDR2 (germline): SQVTM, ANQGSEA.

This clonotype showed up many times. This sequence joins TRBV20-1 and TRBJ2-7, with D maybe TRBD1 (6 bases). Trimming removed 2 bases from V and 0 bases from J, with 14 bases in between. The CDR3 contains 15 residues. The germline V gene has CDR1 DFQATT and CDR2 SNEGSKA (reference sequence). Here the CDR3 DNA reads TGCAGTGCTAGAATGACAGGCAAAAGCTCCTACGAGCAGTACTTC. Translating gives CSARMTGKSSYEQYF.